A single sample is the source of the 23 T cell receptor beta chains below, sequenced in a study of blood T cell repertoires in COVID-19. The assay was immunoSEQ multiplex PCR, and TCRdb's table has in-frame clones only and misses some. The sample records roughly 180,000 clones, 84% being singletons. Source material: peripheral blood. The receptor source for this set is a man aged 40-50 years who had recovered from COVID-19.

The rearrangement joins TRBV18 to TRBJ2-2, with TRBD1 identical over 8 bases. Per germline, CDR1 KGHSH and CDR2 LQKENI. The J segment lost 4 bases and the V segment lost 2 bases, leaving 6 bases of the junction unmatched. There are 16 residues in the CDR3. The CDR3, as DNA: TGTGCCAGCTCACCAATGGGACAGGAGTTCACCGGGGAGCTGTTTTTT. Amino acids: CASSPMGQEFTGELFF.

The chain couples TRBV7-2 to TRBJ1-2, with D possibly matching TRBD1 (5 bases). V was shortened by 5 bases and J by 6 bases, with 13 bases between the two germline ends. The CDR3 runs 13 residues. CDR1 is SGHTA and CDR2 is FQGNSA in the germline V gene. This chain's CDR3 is CASSPSGGNGYTF. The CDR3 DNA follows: TGTGCCAGCAGCCCCTCGGGGGGAAATGGCTACACCTTC.

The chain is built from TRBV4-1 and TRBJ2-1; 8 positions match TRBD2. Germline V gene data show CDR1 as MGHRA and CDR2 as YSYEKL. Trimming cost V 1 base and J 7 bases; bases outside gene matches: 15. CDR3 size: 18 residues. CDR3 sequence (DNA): TGCGCCAGCAGCCAAGGGTTGATACAGGTTCGGGAGGGGAATGAGCAGTTCTTC. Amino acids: CASSQGLIQVREGNEQFF.

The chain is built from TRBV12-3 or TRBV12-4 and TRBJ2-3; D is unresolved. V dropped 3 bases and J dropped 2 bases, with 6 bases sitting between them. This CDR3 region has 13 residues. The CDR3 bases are TGTGCCAGCAGTTTTGCGCTCACAGATACGCAGTATTTT. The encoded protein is CASSFALTDTQYF.

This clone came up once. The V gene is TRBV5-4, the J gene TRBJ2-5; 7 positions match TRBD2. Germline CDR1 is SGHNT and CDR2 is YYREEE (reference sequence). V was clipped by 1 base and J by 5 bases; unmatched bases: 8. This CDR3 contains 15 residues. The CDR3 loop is CASSLWGGWKETQYF. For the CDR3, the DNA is TGTGCCAGCAGCTTGTGGGGGGGTTGGAAGGAGACCCAGTACTTC.

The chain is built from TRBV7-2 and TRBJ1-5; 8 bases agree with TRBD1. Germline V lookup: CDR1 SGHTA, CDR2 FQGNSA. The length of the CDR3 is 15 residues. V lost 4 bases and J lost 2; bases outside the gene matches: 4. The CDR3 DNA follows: TGTGCCAGCAGCTCCGACAGGGGCCGCAATCAGCCCCAGCATTTT. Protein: CASSSDRGRNQPQHF.

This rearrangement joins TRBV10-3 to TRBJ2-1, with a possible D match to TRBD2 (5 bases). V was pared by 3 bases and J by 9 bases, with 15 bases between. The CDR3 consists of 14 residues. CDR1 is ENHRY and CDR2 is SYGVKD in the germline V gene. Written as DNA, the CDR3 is TGTGCCATCAGTGAAGAGGGAGTAAAGGCTGAGCAGTTCTTC. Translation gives CAISEEGVKAEQFF.

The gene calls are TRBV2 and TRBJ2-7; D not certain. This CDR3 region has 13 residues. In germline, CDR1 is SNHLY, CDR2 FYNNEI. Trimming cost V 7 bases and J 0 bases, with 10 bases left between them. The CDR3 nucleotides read TGTGCCAGCACCCCCAAGAGCTCCTACGAGCAGTACTTC. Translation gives CASTPKSSYEQYF.

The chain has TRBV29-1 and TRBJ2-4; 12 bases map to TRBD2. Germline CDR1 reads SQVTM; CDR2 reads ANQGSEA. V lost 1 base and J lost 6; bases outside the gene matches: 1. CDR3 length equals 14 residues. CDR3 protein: CSVEVTSGGNIQYF. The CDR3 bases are TGCAGCGTTGAAGTGACTAGCGGGGGAAACATTCAGTACTTC. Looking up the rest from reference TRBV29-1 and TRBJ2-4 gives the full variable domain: SAVISQKPSRDICQRGTSLTIQCQVDSQVTMMFWYRQQPGQSLTLIATANQGSEATYESGFVIDKFPISRPNLTFSTLTVSNMSPEDSSIYLCSVEVTSGGNIQYFGAGTRLSVL.

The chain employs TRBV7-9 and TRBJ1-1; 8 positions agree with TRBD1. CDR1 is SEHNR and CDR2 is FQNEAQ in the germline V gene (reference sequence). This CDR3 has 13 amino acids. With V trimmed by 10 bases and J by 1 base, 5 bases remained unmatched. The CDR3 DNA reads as TGTGCCATCCACAGGGGGGCGAACACTGAAGCTTTCTTT. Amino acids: CAIHRGANTEAFF.

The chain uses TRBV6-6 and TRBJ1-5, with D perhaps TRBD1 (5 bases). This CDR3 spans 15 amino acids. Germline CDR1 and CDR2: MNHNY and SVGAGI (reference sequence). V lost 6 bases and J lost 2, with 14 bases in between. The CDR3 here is CASRTRATGNQPQHF. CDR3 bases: TGTGCCAGCAGGACCAGGGCCACGGGCAATCAGCCCCAGCATTTT.

This CDR3 reads CASSPTGTSTDTQYF. As DNA, the CDR3 is TGTGCCAGCAGCCCGACAGGGACTAGCACAGATACGCAGTATTTT. This chain links TRBV3-1 (or the pseudogene TRBV3-2) with TRBJ2-3; maybe TRBD1 (7 bases). Germline lookup yields CDR1 LGHDT and CDR2 YNNKEL (reference sequence). V shed 4 bases and J shed 0 bases, with 11 bases lying between them. This CDR3 has 15 residues.

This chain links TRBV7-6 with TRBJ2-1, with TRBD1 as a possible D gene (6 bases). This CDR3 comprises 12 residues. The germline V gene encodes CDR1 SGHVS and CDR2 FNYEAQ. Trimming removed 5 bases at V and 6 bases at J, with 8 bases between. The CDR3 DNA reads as TGTGCCAGCAGCCCAGGGGTCAATGAGCAGTTCTTC. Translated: CASSPGVNEQFF.

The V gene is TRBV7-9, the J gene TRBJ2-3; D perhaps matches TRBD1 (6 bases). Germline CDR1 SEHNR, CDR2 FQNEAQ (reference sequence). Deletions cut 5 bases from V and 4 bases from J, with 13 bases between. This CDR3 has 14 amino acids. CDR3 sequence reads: CASSLGGGSDTQYF. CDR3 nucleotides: TGTGCCAGCAGCCTTGGGGGCGGATCAGATACGCAGTATTTT. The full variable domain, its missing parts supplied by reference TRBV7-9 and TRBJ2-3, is DTGVSQNPRHKITKRGQNVTFRCDPISEHNRLYWYRQTLGQGPEFLTYFQNEAQLEKSRLLSDRFSAERPKGSFSTLEIQRTEQGDSAMYLCASSLGGGSDTQYFGPGTRLTVL.

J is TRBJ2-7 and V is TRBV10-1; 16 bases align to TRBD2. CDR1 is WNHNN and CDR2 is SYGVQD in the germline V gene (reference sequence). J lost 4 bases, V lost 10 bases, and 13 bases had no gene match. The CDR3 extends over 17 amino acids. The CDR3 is CAINPGTSGRALYEQYF. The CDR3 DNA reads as TGCGCCATCAATCCCGGGACTAGCGGGAGGGCCCTGTACGAGCAGTACTTC.

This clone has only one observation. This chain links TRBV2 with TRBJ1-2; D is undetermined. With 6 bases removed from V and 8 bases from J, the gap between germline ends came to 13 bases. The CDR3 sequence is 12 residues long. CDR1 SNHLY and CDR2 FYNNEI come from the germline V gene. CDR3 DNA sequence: TGTGCCAGCAGCGCTGCACGAGCGGGCTACACCTTC. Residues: CASSAARAGYTF.

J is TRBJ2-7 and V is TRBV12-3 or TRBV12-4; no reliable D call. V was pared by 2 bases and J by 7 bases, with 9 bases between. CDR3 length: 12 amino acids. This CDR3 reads CASSLKTVEQYF. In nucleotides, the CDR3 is TGTGCCAGCAGTTTAAAAACAGTAGAGCAGTACTTC.

In DNA, the CDR3 is TGTGCCAGCAGCCCCGGGACTAGCGACATCGGGGAGCTGTTTTTT. Amino acid sequence: CASSPGTSDIGELFF. V is TRBV7-8 and J is TRBJ2-2; 10 positions match TRBD2. Germline V gene data show CDR1 as SGHVS and CDR2 as FQNEAQ. This CDR3 comprises 15 residues. V lost 5 bases and J lost 7; bases outside the gene matches: 7.

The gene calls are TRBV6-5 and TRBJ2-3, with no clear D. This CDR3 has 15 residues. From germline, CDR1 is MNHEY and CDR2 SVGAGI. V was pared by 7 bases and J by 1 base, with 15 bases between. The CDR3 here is CASNERPSGTDTQYF. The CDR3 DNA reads TGTGCCAGCAACGAACGTCCCAGCGGCACAGATACGCAGTATTTT.

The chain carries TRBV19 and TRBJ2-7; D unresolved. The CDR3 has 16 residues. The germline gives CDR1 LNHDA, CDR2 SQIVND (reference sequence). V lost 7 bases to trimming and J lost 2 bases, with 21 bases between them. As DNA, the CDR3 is TGTGCCAGTAAGTTCTACTCGCCCAGGTACACCTACGAGCAGTACTTC. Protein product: CASKFYSPRYTYEQYF.

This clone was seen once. The CDR3: CASSSPRTGFAGELFF. In DNA form, the CDR3 reads TGTGCCAGCAGCTCTCCTAGGACAGGGTTCGCCGGGGAGCTGTTTTTT. The chain carries TRBV7-9 and TRBJ2-2; 8 bases are shared with TRBD1. J gave up 6 bases and V 4 bases, and 10 bases lay outside the gene matches. CDR1 and CDR2 (germline): SEHNR, FQNEAQ (reference sequence). This CDR3 comprises 16 residues.

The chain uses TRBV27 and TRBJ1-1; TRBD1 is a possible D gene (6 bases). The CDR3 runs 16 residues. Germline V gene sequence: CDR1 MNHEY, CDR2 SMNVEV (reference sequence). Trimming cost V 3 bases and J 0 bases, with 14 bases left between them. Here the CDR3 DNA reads TGTGCCAGCAGTTTGGAGCAGGGGAGTATGAACACTGAAGCTTTCTTT. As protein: CASSLEQGSMNTEAFF.

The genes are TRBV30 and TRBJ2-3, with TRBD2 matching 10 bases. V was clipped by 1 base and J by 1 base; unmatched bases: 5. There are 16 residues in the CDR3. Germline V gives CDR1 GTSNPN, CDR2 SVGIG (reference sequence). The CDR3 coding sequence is TGTGCCTGGAGTGCCCAGCGGGGGGGCGGCACAGATACGCAGTATTTT. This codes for CAWSAQRGGGTDTQYF.